These 20 T cell receptor beta chains came from one sample sequenced in a study of cytomegalovirus exposure and HLA in healthy donors (dated by TCRdb to between 2016 and 2019). Libraries were built with the immunoSEQ multiplex PCR assay. Not all clones reach the TCRdb copy of this immuneACCESS table, which keeps in-frame sequences only. Checked studies attribute under half of the gap to unresolved V genes and leave the rest unexplained. The sample data list about 310,000 clones, and roughly 87% of these were observed just once. The top ten clones comprise roughly 0.88% of the sample. The specimen was PBMCs. These receptors originate from a young man in good health and CMV-seronegative.

The genes are TRBV7-2 and TRBJ2-7; D possibly corresponds to TRBD2 (5 bases). Germline CDR1 SGHTA, CDR2 FQGNSA. Trimming cost V 5 bases and J 3 bases, with 11 bases left between them. The CDR3 consists of 13 residues. The CDR3: CASSPGRDYEQYF. The CDR3 coding sequence is TGTGCCAGCAGCCCCGGACGGGACTACGAGCAGTACTTC.

The CDR3 coding sequence is TGTGCCAGTAGTCCCTTTGACAGTATCTATGGCTACACCTTC. Amino acids: CASSPFDSIYGYTF. The chain recombines TRBV19 with TRBJ1-2; weak D call: TRBD1 (5 bases). V was clipped by 5 bases and J by 4 bases, with 14 bases between them. Germline assignment: CDR1 LNHDA and CDR2 SQIVND (reference sequence). CDR3 size: 14 residues.

The chain is built from TRBV5-4 and TRBJ1-2; TRBD1 aligns across 7 bases. CDR1 SGHNT and CDR2 YYREEE come from the germline V gene (reference sequence). The CDR3 is made up of 15 amino acids. V shed 0 bases, J shed 8 bases, and the junction held 10 bases outside the gene matches. In nucleotides, the CDR3 is TGTGCCAGCAGCTTGGCAACAGGGGACGGGCGAGGCTACACCTTC. As protein: CASSLATGDGRGYTF.

CDR3 amino acids: CASSLDWVAAYEQYF. The CDR3, as DNA: TGCGCCAGCAGCTTGGATTGGGTAGCAGCCTACGAGCAGTACTTC. J is TRBJ2-7 and V is TRBV5-1; D gene uncertain. Germline V CDR1 and CDR2: SGHRS, YFSETQ. The CDR3 consists of 15 residues. V lost 0 bases and J 2 bases, leaving 12 bases between the germline ends.

The chain uses TRBV5-1 and TRBJ2-1; 10 bases agree with TRBD2. CDR1 is SGHRS, CDR2 YFSETQ, per germline. With V trimmed by 7 bases and J by 7 bases, 11 bases remained unmatched. The CDR3 spans 15 residues. CDR3 sequence reads: CASGKRGGIDNEQFF. The CDR3 DNA reads TGCGCCAGCGGGAAGCGGGGGGGCATTGATAATGAGCAGTTCTTC. The variable domain in full, with the rest retrieved from reference TRBV5-1 and TRBJ2-1, is KAGVTQTPRYLIKTRGQQVTLSCSPISGHRSVSWYQQTPGQGLQFLFEYFSETQRNKGNFPGRFSGRQFSNSRSEMNVSTLELGDSALYLCASGKRGGIDNEQFFGPGTRLTVL.

The rearrangement uses TRBV4-1 and TRBJ1-6; perhaps TRBD1 as D (6 bases). The CDR3 sequence is 16 residues long. From germline, CDR1 is MGHRA and CDR2 YSYEKL. The V end was cut by 0 bases, the J end by 8 bases, with 14 bases between. The CDR3 here is CASSQEPGAFYSPLHF. Written as DNA, the CDR3 is TGCGCCAGCAGCCAAGAGCCAGGGGCTTTTTATTCACCCCTCCACTTT.

The chain has TRBV19 and TRBJ1-5; D may be TRBD1 (6 bases). The CDR3 contains 14 residues. Trimming stripped 7 bases from V and 3 bases from J, with 13 bases between. CDR1 is LNHDA and CDR2 is SQIVND in the germline V gene (reference sequence). The CDR3 sequence is CASTQGGINQPQHF. CDR3 DNA sequence: TGTGCCAGTACCCAAGGGGGAATCAATCAGCCCCAGCATTTT.

The gene calls are TRBV9 and TRBJ1-1; 10 bases are shared with TRBD1. Germline V gene data show CDR1 as SGDLS and CDR2 as YYNGEE. The CDR3 runs to 16 residues. Trimming removed 4 bases from V and 6 bases from J; junction bases left unmatched: 12. The CDR3 region has the DNA TGTGCCAGCAGCCTCTCGTATCTTGGGACAGGGGCTGAAGCTTTCTTT. Amino acids: CASSLSYLGTGAEAFF.

The chain carries TRBV9 and TRBJ2-5, with 12 nucleotides matching TRBD2. The CDR3 contains 17 residues. Germline CDR1 reads SGDLS; CDR2 reads YYNGEE. V lost 3 bases and J lost 5; bases outside the gene matches: 11. DNA for the CDR3: TGTGCCAGCAGCGACGGACTAGCGGGGTACGGGGCGGAGACCCAGTACTTC. Translated: CASSDGLAGYGAETQYF.

This chain connects TRBV5-6 to TRBJ1-5; a possible D gene is TRBD1 (6 bases). V lost 2 bases and J lost 0, with 9 bases in between. The CDR3 is made up of 15 amino acids. Germline CDR1 SGHDT, CDR2 YYEEEE. The DNA for the CDR3 is TGTGCCAGCAGCTTACAGGGATATAGCAATCAGCCCCAGCATTTT. The encoded protein is CASSLQGYSNQPQHF.

The chain joins TRBV2 to TRBJ1-2; D ambiguous. Looked up from germline, CDR1 is SNHLY and CDR2 is FYNNEI. V was trimmed by 5 bases and J by 5 bases, leaving 15 bases between them. The CDR3 sequence is 14 residues long. The chain's CDR3 is CASSHSGDRYGYTF. The CDR3 DNA sequence: TGTGCCAGCAGTCACTCCGGGGATAGGTATGGCTACACCTTC.

This chain joins TRBV5-1 and TRBJ1-6; a weak D match, TRBD1 (6 bases). Per germline, CDR1 SGHRS and CDR2 YFSETQ. This CDR3 has 14 residues. The V end was cut by 0 bases, the J end by 9 bases, with 10 bases between. The CDR3 DNA follows: TGCGCCAGCAGCTTGGGAACAGGGAGTTCACCCCTCCACTTT. It is translated as CASSLGTGSSPLHF.

The chain joins TRBV19 to TRBJ2-5; TRBD2 is a possible D gene (7 bases). Germline V gene data show CDR1 as LNHDA and CDR2 as SQIVND (reference sequence). The CDR3 covers 15 residues. With 3 bases removed from V and 4 bases from J, the gap between germline ends came to 15 bases. The CDR3 sequence: CASSIAGGRLETQYF. CDR3 nucleotide sequence: TGTGCCAGTAGTATCGCCGGGGGGCGCTTAGAGACCCAGTACTTC.

This chain links TRBV7-2 with TRBJ2-1, with D possibly matching TRBD2 (6 bases). The CDR3 totals 15 residues. Germline CDR1 reads SGHTA; CDR2 reads FQGNSA. Trimming removed 5 bases at V and 4 bases at J, with 15 bases between. The DNA of the CDR3 is TGTGCCAGCAGCACCCAGATGGGACTGTACAATGAGCAGTTCTTC. This codes for CASSTQMGLYNEQFF.

This rearrangement joins TRBV27 to TRBJ1-2; tentatively, D is TRBD1 (5 bases). The germline V gene has CDR1 MNHEY and CDR2 SMNVEV (reference sequence). This CDR3 is 12 amino acids long. Trimming cost V 6 bases and J 2 bases, with 7 bases left between them. The CDR3 nucleotides are TGTGCCAGCAGAGACAGAAACTATGGCTACACCTTC. Translated, it gives CASRDRNYGYTF.

CDR3 region: CASSRTGGRNTEAFF. CDR3 DNA sequence: TGTGCCAGCTCACGCACAGGGGGAAGGAACACTGAAGCTTTCTTT. This chain joins TRBV18 and TRBJ1-1, with 8 bases lining up with TRBD1. The ends lost 4 bases at V and 1 base at J; junction bases unmatched: 5. CDR1 and CDR2 (germline): KGHSH, LQKENI. The CDR3 is made up of 15 amino acids.

This sequence joins TRBV18 and TRBJ2-2; unclear D gene. Trimming took 0 bases from V and 2 from J, leaving 13 bases between them. This CDR3 comprises 17 residues. CDR1 and CDR2 from the germline V gene are KGHSH and LQKENI. The chain's CDR3 is CASSPPYPTLNTGELFF. The CDR3 DNA reads TGTGCCAGCTCACCACCGTATCCTACTCTAAACACCGGGGAGCTGTTTTTT.

The chain recombines TRBV6-1 with TRBJ1-2; tentative D call: TRBD1 (6 bases). The CDR3 runs to 13 residues. The germline V gene encodes CDR1 MNHNS and CDR2 SASEGT. Trimming left V 6 bases short and J 2 bases short, with 10 bases between. CDR3 nucleotide sequence: TGTGCCAGCAGCCGAACAGGGAACTATGGCTACACCTTC. Translated: CASSRTGNYGYTF.

V usage is TRBV19 and J usage is TRBJ1-4; D remains unclear. The germline V gene encodes CDR1 LNHDA and CDR2 SQIVND (reference sequence). V was trimmed by 1 base and J by 0 bases, leaving 12 bases between them. The length of the CDR3 is 17 residues. CDR3 protein: CASSIAYLQSTNEKLFF. CDR3 nucleotide sequence: TGTGCCAGTAGTATAGCCTACCTACAGTCAACTAATGAAAAACTGTTTTTT.

This clone was seen just once. This rearrangement joins TRBV6-4 to TRBJ2-1; 9 nucleotides match TRBD2. V shed 4 bases, J shed 9 bases, and the junction held 10 bases outside the gene matches. The CDR3 extends over 15 amino acids. Germline V lookup: CDR1 MRHNA, CDR2 SNTAGT. The CDR3 loop reads CASSVASGAASEQFF. DNA for the CDR3: TGTGCCAGCAGTGTCGCTAGCGGGGCCGCCAGTGAGCAGTTCTTC.